The clone carrying this TCR beta chain has only one observation. This record belongs to a study of blood T cells in healthy people across ages. V gave up 1 base and J gave up 5 bases, with 15 bases separating them. The CDR3 runs 16 residues. Germline loops: CDR1 LNHNV, CDR2 YYDKDF (reference sequence). Each of the donors had roughly 10 milliliters of peripheral blood drawn into EDTA-treated Vacutainer tubes. It was with a sample-barcoded 5' primer and a J-beta primer mix that a second PCR of about 6 to 12 cycles was run. MiXCR was run by TCRdb on the 5' RACE reads, yielding one entry per CDR3 protein. The sample contains 1.2 million to 1.5 million distinct CDR3 sequences, around 59% of which appear only once.

The sequence came from a man aged 18 to 30 in good health. The sample was blood. This chain links TRBV15 with TRBJ2-1; D remains unclear. The chain's CDR3 is CATSRGKSASDNEQFF. The DNA of the CDR3 is TGTGCCACCAGCAGAGGGAAGTCCGCGAGTGACAATGAGCAGTTCTTC. Filled out from reference TRBV15 and TRBJ2-1, the complete variable domain reads DAMVIQNPRYQVTQFGKPVTLSCSQTLNHNVMYWYQQKSSQAPKLLFHYYDKDFNNEADTPDNFQSRRPNTSFCFLDIRSPGLGDTAMYLCATSRGKSASDNEQFFGPGTRLTVL.